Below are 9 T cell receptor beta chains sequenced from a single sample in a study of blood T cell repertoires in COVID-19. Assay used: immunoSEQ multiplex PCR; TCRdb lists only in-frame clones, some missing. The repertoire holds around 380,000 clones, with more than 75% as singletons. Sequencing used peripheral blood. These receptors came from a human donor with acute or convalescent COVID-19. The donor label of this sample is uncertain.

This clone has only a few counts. DNA of the CDR3: TGTGCCAGTAGTGTGCTTAGAGGTGCGGTGCATTTT. It specifies CASSVLRGAVHF. The chain uses TRBV19 and TRBJ1-5, with D unresolved. CDR1 and CDR2 (germline): LNHDA, SQIVND (reference sequence). V dropped 5 bases and J dropped 15 bases, with 17 bases sitting between them. This CDR3 spans 12 amino acids.

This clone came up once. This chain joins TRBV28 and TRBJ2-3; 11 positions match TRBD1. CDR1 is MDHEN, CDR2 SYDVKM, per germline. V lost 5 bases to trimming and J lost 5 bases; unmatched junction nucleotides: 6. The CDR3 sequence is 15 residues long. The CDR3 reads CASSLRTGGKDTQYF. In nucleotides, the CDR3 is TGTGCCAGCAGTCTCAGGACAGGGGGCAAAGATACGCAGTATTTT.

The CDR3 loop is CASIRGTGELFF. CDR3 nucleotides: TGTGCCAGCATAAGGGGCACCGGGGAGCTGTTTTTT. This rearrangement joins TRBV12-3 or TRBV12-4 to TRBJ2-2; weak D call: TRBD1 (5 bases). Trimming pared 7 bases from V and 4 bases from J, leaving 7 bases between. The CDR3 has 12 residues.

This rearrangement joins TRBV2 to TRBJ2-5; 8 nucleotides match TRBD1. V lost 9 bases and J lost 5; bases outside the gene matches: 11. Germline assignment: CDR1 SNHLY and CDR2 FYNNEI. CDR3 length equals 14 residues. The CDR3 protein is CASSSQGAGETQYF. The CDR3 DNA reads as TGTGCCAGTAGCAGTCAGGGGGCGGGGGAGACCCAGTACTTC.

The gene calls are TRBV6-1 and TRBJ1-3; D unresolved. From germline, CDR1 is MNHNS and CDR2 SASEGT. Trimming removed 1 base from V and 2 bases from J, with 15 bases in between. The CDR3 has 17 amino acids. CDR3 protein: CASSEVARAATGNTIYF. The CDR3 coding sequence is TGTGCCAGCAGTGAAGTTGCGAGGGCGGCAACTGGAAACACCATATATTTT.

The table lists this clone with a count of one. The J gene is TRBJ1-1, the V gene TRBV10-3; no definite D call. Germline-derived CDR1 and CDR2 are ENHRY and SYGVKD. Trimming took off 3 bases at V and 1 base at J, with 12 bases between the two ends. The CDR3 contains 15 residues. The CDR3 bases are TGTGCCATCAGTGATCCGGGAACGGCGAACACTGAAGCTTTCTTT. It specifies CAISDPGTANTEAFF.

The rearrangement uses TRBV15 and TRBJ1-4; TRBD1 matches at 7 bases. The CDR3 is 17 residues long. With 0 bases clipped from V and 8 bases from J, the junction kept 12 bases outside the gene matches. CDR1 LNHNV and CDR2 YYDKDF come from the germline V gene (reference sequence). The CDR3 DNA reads TGTGCCACCAGCAGAGACTCCGTACGACAGGGTCGGGAAAAACTGTTTTTT. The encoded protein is CATSRDSVRQGREKLFF.

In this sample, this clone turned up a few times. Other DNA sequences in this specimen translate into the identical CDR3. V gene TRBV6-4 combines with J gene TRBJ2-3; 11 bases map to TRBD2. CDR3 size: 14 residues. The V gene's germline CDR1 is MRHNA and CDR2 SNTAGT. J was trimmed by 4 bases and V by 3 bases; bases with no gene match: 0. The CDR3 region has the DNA TGTGCCAGCAGTGAACTAGCGGGGGCAGATACGCAGTATTTT. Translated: CASSELAGADTQYF.

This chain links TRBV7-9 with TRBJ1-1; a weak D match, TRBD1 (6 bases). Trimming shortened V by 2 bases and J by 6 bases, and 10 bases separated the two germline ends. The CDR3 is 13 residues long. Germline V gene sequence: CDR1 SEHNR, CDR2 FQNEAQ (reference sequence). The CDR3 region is CASSLQGWSEAFF. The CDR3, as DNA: TGTGCCAGCAGCTTACAGGGGTGGTCTGAAGCTTTCTTT. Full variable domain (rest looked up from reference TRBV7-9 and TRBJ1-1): DTGVSQNPRHKITKRGQNVTFRCDPISEHNRLYWYRQTLGQGPEFLTYFQNEAQLEKSRLLSDRFSAERPKGSFSTLEIQRTEQGDSAMYLCASSLQGWSEAFFGQGTRLTVV.